The 5 T cell receptor beta chains below all came from one sample that was sequenced in a study of blood T cells in healthy people across ages. Combining a sample-barcoded 5' primer with a J-beta primer mix, a second PCR ran for 7 to 11 cycles. Each CDR3 protein gets one entry after TCRdb re-called the 5' RACE reads with MiXCR. Of around 1.1 million distinct CDR3 sequences in the sample, approximately 38% were seen once. Sequencing was carried out using blood. Every receptor here comes from a man younger than 35 in good health.

This clonotype was recorded many times. The genes are TRBV20-1 and TRBJ2-1; 9 positions agree with TRBD2. CDR1 and CDR2 from the germline V gene are DFQATT and SNEGSKA (reference sequence). CDR3 length equals 16 residues. V dropped 5 bases and J dropped 5; count of bases not matched to a gene: 13. The CDR3 coding sequence is TGCAGTGCTCTCCCCATTGAGACTAGCGGAAACAATGAGCAGTTCTTC. Translated, it gives CSALPIETSGNNEQFF.

The chain uses TRBV6-4 and TRBJ2-1; D is possibly TRBD1 (5 bases). The CDR3 runs 15 residues. Trimming shortened V by 4 bases and J by 3 bases, and 13 bases separated the two germline ends. Germline values: CDR1 MRHNA, CDR2 SNTAGT. The CDR3 sequence is CASSAAGFDYNEQFF. The CDR3 region has the DNA TGTGCCAGCAGTGCTGCAGGGTTTGACTACAATGAGCAGTTCTTC.

In its sample, this clonotype was seen a few times. The genes are TRBV4-1 and TRBJ2-3, with 9 bases identical to TRBD1. Unmatched junction bases numbered 11, after V lost 3 bases and J lost 4 bases. The CDR3 loop spans 17 amino acids. Germline assignment: CDR1 MGHRA and CDR2 YSYEKL. CDR3 nucleotides: TGCGCCAGCAGCCATATAGAAACAGGGGGCGGCCCAGATACGCAGTATTTT. It encodes CASSHIETGGGPDTQYF.

This chain uses TRBV12-3 or TRBV12-4 with TRBJ2-1; D may be TRBD2 (6 bases). The CDR3 totals 14 residues. V was clipped by 0 bases and J by 13 bases, with 16 bases between them. In nucleotides, the CDR3 is TGTGCCAGCAGTTTAGCAGATCGGAGGGAGACCCAGTTCTTC. This sequence encodes CASSLADRRETQFF.

This clonotype was seen only a few times. This rearrangement joins TRBV10-3 to TRBJ2-1; the match to TRBD1 covers 10 bases. CDR1 and CDR2 from the germline V gene are ENHRY and SYGVKD. The CDR3 totals 15 residues. The V segment lost 6 bases and the J segment 6 bases; nucleotides outside the gene matches: 8. The DNA of the CDR3 is TGTGCCATCAGGGGTTCGGGGACAGGGGTCAATGAGCAGTTCTTC. This translates into CAIRGSGTGVNEQFF.